The rows below give T cell receptor beta chains drawn from one sample of a study of blood T cell repertoires in COVID-19. Method: immunoSEQ multiplex PCR; TCRdb's copy keeps in-frame clones and lacks some. Here the sample spans fewer than 110,000 clones, about 80% being singletons. The sample comprised peripheral blood. The receptors stem from a human donor in a cohort sampled during active COVID-19. The CDR3 runs from the conserved cysteine through the conserved F or W. D genes are given only for firm matches. Size is stated for part of the rows, as once, few or many counts, or as a class when the clone is expanded.

abundance	j_gene	v_gene	d_gene	CDR3nt	CDR3aa
-	TRBJ1-5	TRBV12-5	TRBD1	TGTGCTAGTGGTTTTACTGGGACAGGTATTCAGCCCCAGCATTTT	CASGFTGTGIQPQHF
few	TRBJ1-6	TRBV15	-	TGTGCCACCAGCAGAGGGAGGAATTCACCCCTCCACTTT	CATSRGRNSPLHF
-	TRBJ2-3	TRBV9	TRBD1	TGTGCCAGCAGCGTTAAACAGGGGGATACGCAGTATTTT	CASSVKQGDTQYF
-	TRBJ1-6	TRBV2	-	TGTGCCAGCAGTGAATCAGGGAGGGATTCACCCCTCCACTTT	CASSESGRDSPLHF
-	TRBJ2-5	TRBV5-1	TRBD2	TGCGCCAGCAGCAGACTAGCCGAGACCCAGTACTTC	CASSRLAETQYF
-	TRBJ2-7	TRBV11-2	TRBD1	TGTGCCAGCAGCGCACAACCGGGACAGGGCGAGCAGTACTTC	CASSAQPGQGEQYF
few	TRBJ2-1	TRBV27	-	TGTGCCAGCAGTCCGAGTGGCGGGGCCTACAATGAGCAGTTCTTC	CASSPSGGAYNEQFF
-	TRBJ1-3	TRBV9	-	TGTGCCAGCAGCGTAGGCCCGGTCTCTGGAAACACCATATATTTT	CASSVGPVSGNTIYF
-	TRBJ2-3	TRBV5-6	TRBD1	TGTGCCAGCAGCTTGGTTGACAGGGGGGCAGATACGCAGTATTTT	CASSLVDRGADTQYF
-	TRBJ2-3	TRBV30	-	TGTGCCTGGAGACGGACAGCCACAGATACGCAGTATTTT	CAWRRTATDTQYF
-	TRBJ2-5	TRBV9	-	TGTGCCAGCAGCTCAGGGTTGCGGGAGACCCAGTACTTC	CASSSGLRETQYF
-	TRBJ1-3	TRBV7-7	-	TGTGCCAGCAGCTCAGACAGTATATCGGACACCATATATTTT	CASSSDSISDTIYF
-	TRBJ2-3	TRBV19	TRBD2	TGTGCCAGTAGTCCGCCGGGGAGGGTCACAGATACGCAGTATTTT	CASSPPGRVTDTQYF
-	TRBJ2-7	TRBV28	-	TGTGCCAGCAGTTTCCAGGGCCTATCCTACGAGCAGTACTTC	CASSFQGLSYEQYF
-	TRBJ1-3	TRBV5-1	-	TGCGCCAGCAGCGAACCCACAGGTAGCTCTGGAAACACCATATATTTT	CASSEPTGSSGNTIYF
-	TRBJ1-2	TRBV5-6	-	TGTGCCAGCACCCACATCCCCGGGGGGAACTCCTATGGCTACACCTTC	CASTHIPGGNSYGYTF
-	TRBJ1-5	TRBV20-1	-	TGCAGTGCTAGTGGCCGGGGAAATCAGCCCCAGCATTTT	CSASGRGNQPQHF
once	TRBJ2-5	TRBV5-1	TRBD1	TGCGCCAGCAGGAGGGGGCCTGAAGAGACCCAGTACTTC	CASRRGPEETQYF
-	TRBJ2-5	TRBV5-4	-	TGTGCCAGCAGCTTGGCCGGCGTAACCCGGGGAGAGACCCAGTACTTC	CASSLAGVTRGETQYF
-	TRBJ2-3	TRBV4-2	TRBD2	TGTGCCAGCAGCCAACAAGCGGGGGGGCGAGATACGCAGTATTTT	CASSQQAGGRDTQYF
-	TRBJ2-5	TRBV15	TRBD1	TGTGCCACCAGCCAGAGAAGGGGACAGGGGCTGGAGACCCAGTACTTC	CATSQRRGQGLETQYF
-	TRBJ1-1	TRBV10-3	TRBD1	TGTGCCATCAGTGATTGGGACAGGGGGTCCCCTGAAGCTTTCTTT	CAISDWDRGSPEAFF
-	TRBJ2-5	TRBV6-2/TRBV6-3	TRBD1	TGTGCCAGCAGTTACTTTCAGGGGGCAGTAGAGACCCAGTACTTC	CASSYFQGAVETQYF
-	TRBJ1-3	TRBV6-5	TRBD1	TGTGCCAGCAGAAACCGGGACAGCTCTGGAAACACCATATATTTT	CASRNRDSSGNTIYF
-	TRBJ1-1	TRBV5-1	-	TGCGCCAGCAGCTTGGGAGCGGGAGGAGCTGAAGCTTTCTTT	CASSLGAGGAEAFF
-	TRBJ2-3	TRBV7-6	-	TGTGCCAGCAGCCCCAACCGGCGCGCGGGGTATGCAGATACGCAGTATTTT	CASSPNRRAGYADTQYF